Following are 6 T cell receptor beta chains from one sample sequenced in a study of T cell repertoires in cytomegalovirus infection. TCRdb passed the reads through MiXCR, listing each CDR3 protein once. The sample holds about 900,000 distinct CDR3 sequences, approximately 32% seen once. For these TCRs, the target antigens are not known. Here the sequenced sample was cultured CD8+ T cells from PBMCs, taken from culture after CMV antigen stimulation. The source is a human donor in good health (CMV status not recorded). Some clones in this sample may be carry-over from other donors' samples.

This clonotype showed up many times. The chain joins TRBV7-2 to TRBJ2-1; 7 nucleotides match TRBD1. The V gene's germline CDR1 is SGHTA and CDR2 FQGNSA. The CDR3 totals 16 residues. The V gene end was trimmed by 5 bases and the J gene end by 5 bases; junction bases not matched to a gene: 12. The CDR3 sequence: CASSARQGRWHNEQFF. CDR3 sequence (DNA): TGTGCCAGCAGCGCCCGACAGGGAAGATGGCACAATGAGCAGTTCTTC.

This clonotype was seen repeatedly, ten times or more. The rearrangement uses TRBV10-2 and TRBJ1-1; no clear D gene. The CDR3 is made up of 13 amino acids. Germline V lookup: CDR1 WSHSY, CDR2 SAAADI. V was trimmed by 0 bases and J by 1 base, leaving 3 bases between them. The CDR3 bases are TGCGCCAGCAGTGAGTCTACGAACACTGAAGCTTTCTTT. It specifies CASSESTNTEAFF.

The V call is TRBV10-2, the J call TRBJ1-1; D is ambiguous. CDR3 length: 14 amino acids. V lost 8 bases to trimming and J lost 0 bases, with 13 bases between them. Germline V gene sequence: CDR1 WSHSY, CDR2 SAAADI. CDR3 sequence: CASLPPPVNTEAFF. CDR3 nucleotide sequence: TGCGCCAGCCTGCCCCCCCCAGTGAACACTGAAGCTTTCTTT.

Here the CDR3 DNA reads TGTGCCAGCAGCTCCCCACCCGTAGGGGGCCTTCAAGAGACCCAGTACTTC. Protein product: CASSSPPVGGLQETQYF. The rearrangement uses TRBV7-9 and TRBJ2-5; the match to TRBD1 covers 7 bases. With 4 bases clipped from V and 2 bases from J, the junction kept 13 bases outside the gene matches. Germline loops: CDR1 SEHNR, CDR2 FQNEAQ (reference sequence). This CDR3 region has 17 residues.

The V and J genes are TRBV7-4 and TRBJ1-5; perhaps TRBD1 as D (6 bases). The CDR3 sequence is 14 residues long. The V and J ends lost 5 bases and 5 bases respectively, with 13 bases between them. CDR1 and CDR2 from the germline V gene are SGHVT and SQSDAQ. This CDR3 is CASSRPGAHQPQHF. The CDR3, as DNA: TGTGCCAGCAGCCGCCCGGGGGCCCATCAGCCCCAGCATTTT.

This clonotype came up a few times. The CDR3 here is CASRGILIGATNEKLFF. The CDR3, as DNA: TGTGCCAGCAGGGGGATCCTTATAGGGGCAACTAATGAAAAACTGTTTTTT. The chain recombines TRBV25-1 with TRBJ1-4; TRBD1 might be the D (5 bases). Germline V lookup: CDR1 MGHDK, CDR2 SYGVNS. The CDR3 contains 17 residues. V shed 6 bases and J shed 0 bases, with 17 bases lying between them.